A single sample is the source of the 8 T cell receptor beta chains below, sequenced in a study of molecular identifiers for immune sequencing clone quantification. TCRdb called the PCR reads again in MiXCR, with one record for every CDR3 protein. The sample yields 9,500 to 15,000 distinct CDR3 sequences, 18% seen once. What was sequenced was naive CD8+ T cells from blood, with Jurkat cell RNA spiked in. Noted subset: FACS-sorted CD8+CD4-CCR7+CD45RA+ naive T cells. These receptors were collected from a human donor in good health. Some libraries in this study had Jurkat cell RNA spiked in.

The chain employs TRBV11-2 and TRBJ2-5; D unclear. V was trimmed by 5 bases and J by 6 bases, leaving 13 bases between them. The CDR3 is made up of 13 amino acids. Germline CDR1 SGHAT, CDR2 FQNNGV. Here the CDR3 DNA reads TGTGCCAGCAGCCGCGACCCACTTCAGACCCAGTACTTC. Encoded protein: CASSRDPLQTQYF.

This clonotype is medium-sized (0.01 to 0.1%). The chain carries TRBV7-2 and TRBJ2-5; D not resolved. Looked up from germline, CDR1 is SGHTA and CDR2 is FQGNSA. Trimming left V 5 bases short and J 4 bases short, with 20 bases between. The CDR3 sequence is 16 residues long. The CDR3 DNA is TGTGCCAGCAGCCACAATGATGCACCGCCGATAGAGACCCAGTACTTC. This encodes CASSHNDAPPIETQYF.

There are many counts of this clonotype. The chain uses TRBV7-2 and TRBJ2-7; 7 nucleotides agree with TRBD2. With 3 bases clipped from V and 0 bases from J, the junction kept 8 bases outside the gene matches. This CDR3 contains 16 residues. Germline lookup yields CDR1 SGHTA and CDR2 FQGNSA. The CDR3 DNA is TGTGCCAGCAGCTTGGACCGGACTAGTGTCTCCTACGAGCAGTACTTC. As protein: CASSLDRTSVSYEQYF. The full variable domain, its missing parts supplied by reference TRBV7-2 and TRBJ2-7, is GAGVSQSPSNKVTEKGKDVELRCDPISGHTALYWYRQSLGQGLEFLIYFQGNSAPDKSGLPSDRFSAERTGGSVSTLTIQRTQQEDSAVYLCASSLDRTSVSYEQYFGPGTRLTVT.

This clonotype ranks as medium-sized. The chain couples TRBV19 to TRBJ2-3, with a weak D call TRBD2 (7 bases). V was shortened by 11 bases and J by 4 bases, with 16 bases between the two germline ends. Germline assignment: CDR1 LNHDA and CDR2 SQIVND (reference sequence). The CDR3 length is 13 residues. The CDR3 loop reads CASSAGAPDTQYF. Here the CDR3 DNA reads TGTGCCTCCTCGGCGGGGGCCCCAGATACGCAGTATTTT.

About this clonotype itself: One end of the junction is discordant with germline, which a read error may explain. The CDR3 reads CASSYSSGRSPYDEQFF. In DNA form, the CDR3 reads TGTGCCAGCAGTTACTCTTCCGGGAGGTCCCCCTACGATGAGCAGTTCTTC. J is TRBJ2-1 and V is TRBV6-6, with TRBD2 matching 7 bases. CDR3 length: 17 residues. Germline V gene lookup returns CDR1 MNHNY and CDR2 SVGAGI (reference sequence).

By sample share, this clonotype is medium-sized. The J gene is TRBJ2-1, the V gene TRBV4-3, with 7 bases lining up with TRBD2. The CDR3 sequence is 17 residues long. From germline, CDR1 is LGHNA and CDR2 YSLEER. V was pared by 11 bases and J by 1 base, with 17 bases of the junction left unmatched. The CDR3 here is CASSPSGGGLSYNEQFF. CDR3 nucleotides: TGCGCCTCCTCACCCTCGGGGGGAGGCCTGTCCTACAATGAGCAGTTCTTC.

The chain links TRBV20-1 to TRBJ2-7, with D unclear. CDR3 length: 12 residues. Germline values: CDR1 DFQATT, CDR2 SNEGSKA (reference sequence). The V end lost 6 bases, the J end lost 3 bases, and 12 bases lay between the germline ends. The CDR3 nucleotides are TGCAGTGCCACCGACGAGTTCTACGAGCAGTACTTC. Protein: CSATDEFYEQYF.

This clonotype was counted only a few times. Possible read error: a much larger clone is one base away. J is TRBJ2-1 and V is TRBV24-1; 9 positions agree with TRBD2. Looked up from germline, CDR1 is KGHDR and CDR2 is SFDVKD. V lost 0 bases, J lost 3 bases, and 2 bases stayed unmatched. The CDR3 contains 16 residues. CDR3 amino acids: CATSDLSSGNYNEQFF. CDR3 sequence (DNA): TGTGCCACCAGTGATTTGTCTAGCGGGAACTACAATGAGCAGTTCTTC.